This T cell receptor (beta chain) was documented in a study of shared clonotypes between healthy human individuals. Overall study findings and caveats: Donor scarcity curtailed the genetic and exposure-history diversity represented herein.

Deletions cut 3 bases from V and 5 bases from J, with 10 bases between. The CDR3 spans 14 residues. CDR1 and CDR2 (germline): SGHAT, FQNNGV. Naive CD8 cells, CD45RO-negative and positively selected for CCR7, excluded terminally differentiated effector memory CD45RA+ cells. In the case of this clone: Its antigen is as yet unknown.

Here immunoSEQ multiplex PCR was the method, and the copy in TCRdb shows in-frame clones only, minus some. The table shows roughly 2,000,000 clones, with approximately 95% occurring only once. The source is a man between 18 and 35 years old in good health. Sample: naive CD8+ T cells sorted from blood. V usage is TRBV11-2 and J usage is TRBJ2-2; the D gene is possibly TRBD2 (5 bases). CDR3 coding DNA: TGTGCCAGCAGCTTGGGGAGCTGGACCGGGGAGCTGTTTTTT. Its translation is CASSLGSWTGELFF.